Presented here are 10 T cell receptor beta chains from one specimen sequenced in a study of cytomegalovirus exposure and HLA in healthy donors. The PCR employed 60 Vbeta primers together with 13 Jbeta primers. Repertoires were generated with immunoSEQ multiplex PCR, while TCRdb's copy carries only in-frame clones and drops some. Among some 140,000 clones listed, approximately 75% were seen once. Material: PBMCs. The receptors shown here come from a young man in good health and CMV-seronegative.

J is TRBJ1-5 and V is TRBV5-4, with TRBD1 matching over 7 bases. CDR1 is SGHNT and CDR2 is YYREEE in the germline V gene (reference sequence). This CDR3 is built from 15 residues. With 4 bases clipped from V and 4 bases from J, the junction kept 8 bases outside the gene matches. The chain's CDR3 is CASSLDRAQNQPQHF. CDR3 coding DNA: TGTGCCAGCAGCCTCGACAGGGCCCAAAATCAGCCCCAGCATTTT. Using reference TRBV5-4 and TRBJ1-5 for the parts outside the CDR3, the full variable domain is ETGVTQSPTHLIKTRGQQVTLRCSSQSGHNTVSWYQQALGQGPQFIFQYYREEENGRGNFPPRFSGLQFPNYSSELNVNALELDDSALYLCASSLDRAQNQPQHFGDGTRLSIL.

This clone was observed once. This sequence joins TRBV15 and TRBJ2-1; D remains ambiguous. V lost 5 bases, J lost 9 bases, and 14 bases lay in between. Germline V gene lookup returns CDR1 LNHNV and CDR2 YYDKDF (reference sequence). The CDR3 consists of 13 residues. CDR3 region: CATSQHGDSEQFF. The CDR3 nucleotides are TGTGCCACCAGCCAACACGGAGATTCTGAGCAGTTCTTC.

The chain is built from TRBV29-1 and TRBJ1-1, with TRBD1 identical over 8 bases. Germline CDR1 SQVTM, CDR2 ANQGSEA. The CDR3 sequence is 12 residues long. The trim removed 4 bases at V and 11 bases at J, leaving 9 bases unmatched. In nucleotides, the CDR3 is TGCAGCGTTGCAGGCCAGGGGGCGTCCGCTTTCTTT. Translated: CSVAGQGASAFF.

The gene calls are TRBV5-4 and TRBJ1-2; 10 bases fit TRBD1. V trimming: 4 bases; J trimming: 10 bases; junction bases outside the gene matches: 4. The germline CDR1 and CDR2 sequences are SGHNT and YYREEE (reference sequence). This CDR3 is built from 12 residues. The CDR3 reads CASSAGTGDYTF. The CDR3 bases are TGTGCCAGCAGCGCCGGGACAGGGGACTACACCTTC.

The CDR3 sequence: CASSPQGFDNSPLHF. For the CDR3, the DNA is TGTGCCAGTAGTCCACAGGGGTTTGATAATTCACCCCTCCACTTT. The chain recombines TRBV19 with TRBJ1-6; 7 bases agree with TRBD1. Germline trimming cut 5 bases from V and 5 bases from J; bases unmatched to any gene: 6. Germline V gives CDR1 LNHDA, CDR2 SQIVND (reference sequence). The CDR3 has 15 amino acids.

The CDR3 DNA is TGCAGCGTTGATGCGCTAGCGGGGGGGACAGATACGCAGTATTTT. Translated: CSVDALAGGTDTQYF. This chain joins TRBV29-1 and TRBJ2-3, with 12 bases matching TRBD2. V was clipped by 3 bases and J by 3 bases; unmatched bases: 4. CDR3 size: 15 residues. Germline CDR1 and CDR2: SQVTM and ANQGSEA.

The chain has TRBV4-2 and TRBJ1-1; possible D gene TRBD1, 5 bases. This CDR3 contains 15 residues. V lost 2 bases and J lost 3, with 13 bases in between. Germline lookup yields CDR1 LGHNA and CDR2 YNFKEQ. The CDR3 DNA reads as TGTGCCAGCAGCCAATGGGGGGGGGAAGACACTGAAGCTTTCTTT. Encoded protein: CASSQWGGEDTEAFF.

As regards this clone: The identical CDR3 is also encoded by other nucleotide sequences in the sample. The V gene is TRBV7-9, the J gene TRBJ2-7; weak D call: TRBD1 (6 bases). Trimming removed 5 bases at V and 2 bases at J, with 16 bases between. CDR3 size: 15 residues. Germline V gene lookup returns CDR1 SEHNR and CDR2 FQNEAQ (reference sequence). The CDR3 bases are TGTGCCAGCAGCCGGGCAACAGGGTCCCCCTACGAGCAGTACTTC. This sequence encodes CASSRATGSPYEQYF.

The sample holds a few counts of this clone. The V call is TRBV18, the J call TRBJ2-2; no firm D call. Germline V gene data show CDR1 as KGHSH and CDR2 as LQKENI. Trimming shortened V by 5 bases and J by 8 bases, and 12 bases separated the two germline ends. The CDR3 extends over 13 amino acids. The DNA of the CDR3 is TGTGCCAGCTCATTACGAGAGGAAGGGGAGCTGTTTTTT. Protein product: CASSLREEGELFF. Looking up the rest from reference TRBV18 and TRBJ2-2 gives the full variable domain: NAGVMQNPRHLVRRRGQEARLRCSPMKGHSHVYWYRQLPEEGLKFMVYLQKENIIDESGMPKERFSAEFPKEGPSILRIQQVVRGDSAAYFCASSLREEGELFFGEGSRLTVL.

In this sample, this clone turned up once. The chain has TRBV7-8 and TRBJ2-5; TRBD2 might be the D (5 bases). CDR3 length: 16 residues. From germline, CDR1 is SGHVS and CDR2 FQNEAQ. The V gene lost 5 bases and the J gene lost 4 bases, with 20 bases spanning the gap. The CDR3 DNA follows: TGTGCCAGCAGCCCTCGAGCGAGGGTCAGACTAGAGACCCAGTACTTC. Protein: CASSPRARVRLETQYF.